The 9 T cell receptor beta chains below were found in one sample sequenced in a study of CD8+ T cells in alopecia areata. Treatment specified: oral pan-JAK inhibitor, 5-10 mg twice daily. RNA was isolated and reverse transcribed to cDNA, the sequencing template. The protocol was immunoSEQ multiplex PCR, while the TCRdb copy is restricted to in-frame clones and leaves out a portion. The table lists roughly 180,000 clones, about 48% of them singletons. The sample in question was CD8+ T cells sorted from blood, obtained at week 24, from a patient treated with tofacitinib. The source of these receptors is a human donor with alopecia areata.

This clone was seen only a few times. This chain joins TRBV10-3 and TRBJ1-1; 7 positions agree with TRBD1. V lost 9 bases and J lost 5; bases outside the gene matches: 6. Looked up from germline, CDR1 is ENHRY and CDR2 is SYGVKD. This CDR3 has 12 amino acids. CDR3 amino acids: CAIKQGSTEAFF. For the CDR3, the DNA is TGTGCCATAAAACAGGGGAGTACTGAAGCTTTCTTT.

This rearrangement joins TRBV7-9 to TRBJ1-1; 9 bases line up with TRBD1. After removal of 5 bases from V and 2 bases from J, the junction contained 9 bases not matched to a gene. This CDR3 spans 16 amino acids. Germline lookup yields CDR1 SEHNR and CDR2 FQNEAQ (reference sequence). CDR3 nucleotide sequence: TGTGCCAGCAGCACGACAGGGGGGACCATCAACACTGAAGCTTTCTTT. It is translated as CASSTTGGTINTEAFF.

The V gene is TRBV6-5, the J gene TRBJ2-2; D remains ambiguous. This CDR3 contains 14 residues. Germline V gene lookup returns CDR1 MNHEY and CDR2 SVGAGI. The V and J ends lost 10 bases and 0 bases respectively, with 12 bases between them. The CDR3 reads CAIRTHPNTGELFF. In DNA, the CDR3 is TGTGCCATCAGAACTCACCCGAACACCGGGGAGCTGTTTTTT.

The rearrangement joins TRBV11-3 to TRBJ2-1; no definite D call. The V end lost 4 bases, the J end lost 9 bases, and 10 bases lay between the germline ends. Germline lookup yields CDR1 SGHNT and CDR2 YENEEA. There are 12 residues in the CDR3. For the CDR3, the DNA is TGTGCCAGCAGCTCCCCGCGGAGTGAGCAGTTCTTC. Translated, it gives CASSSPRSEQFF.

V gene TRBV4-1 combines with J gene TRBJ2-5; 7 bases agree with TRBD1. V trimming: 5 bases; J trimming: 10 bases; junction bases outside the gene matches: 16. CDR1 is MGHRA, CDR2 YSYEKL, per germline. The CDR3 consists of 15 residues. Here the CDR3 reads CASSSEAGTAFIQYF. As DNA, the CDR3 is TGCGCCAGCAGCTCCGAGGCAGGGACAGCCTTTATCCAGTACTTC.

This chain joins TRBV4-3 and TRBJ2-2; the D call may be TRBD1 or TRBD2 (5 bases each). This CDR3 region has 16 residues. V lost 1 base and J lost 6, with 15 bases in between. CDR1 and CDR2 from the germline V gene are LGHNA and YSLEER. The CDR3 DNA reads TGCGCCAGCAGCCAAGTCGGGGCCTGGGAGCCCGGGGAGCTGTTTTTT. Its translation is CASSQVGAWEPGELFF.

The V and J genes are TRBV5-6 and TRBJ2-3; D is ambiguous. The V end was cut by 0 bases, the J end by 0 bases, with 11 bases between. The CDR3 spans 16 residues. Per germline, CDR1 SGHDT and CDR2 YYEEEE. CDR3 protein: CASSLVSEVSTDTQYF. Written as DNA, the CDR3 is TGTGCCAGCAGCTTGGTTTCAGAGGTTAGCACAGATACGCAGTATTTT.

This clone was counted between two and nine times. In DNA form, the CDR3 reads TGTGCCAGCAGCATTCTGATTGGGGAGAATGGCTACACCTTC. Protein: CASSILIGENGYTF. This rearrangement joins TRBV7-9 to TRBJ1-2; D unresolved. V was trimmed by 5 bases and J by 6 bases, leaving 16 bases between them. This CDR3 is built from 14 residues. Germline V gene lookup returns CDR1 SEHNR and CDR2 FQNEAQ (reference sequence).

This clone was picked up a small number of times. This sample includes further DNA sequences coding for the same CDR3. This chain uses TRBV6-6 with TRBJ1-6, with D hard to call. The CDR3 covers 12 residues. V lost 8 bases to trimming and J lost 10 bases, with 12 bases between them. The germline gives CDR1 MNHNY, CDR2 SVGAGI (reference sequence). The CDR3 coding sequence is TGTGCCAGCGCCGACAACCGATCACCCCTCCACTTT. The encoded protein is CASADNRSPLHF.